This TCR beta chain was identified during a study of technical replicates of blood from a handful of donors. Libraries were prepared by immunoSEQ multiplex PCR; TCRdb keeps only in-frame clonotypes and omits some of them. This sample has almost 90,000 clones, with 85% to 95% found just once. Germline V lookup: CDR1 SNHLY, CDR2 FYNNEI. This CDR3 spans 14 amino acids. The V end lost 4 bases, the J end lost 2 bases, and 10 bases lay between the germline ends. The sequencing input was T cells isolated from PBMCs. This TCR was sampled from a human donor in good health. The chain combines TRBV2 with TRBJ2-3; D is unclear. The CDR3 reads CASSVGPNTDTQYF. The CDR3 DNA is TGTGCCAGCAGTGTCGGTCCCAACACAGATACGCAGTATTTT. The full variable domain, in which reference TRBV2 and TRBJ2-3 provide the parts outside the CDR3, is EPEVTQTPSHQVTQMGQEVILRCVPISNHLYFYWYRQILGQKVEFLVSFYNNEISEKSEIFDDQFSVERPDGSNFTLKIRSTKLEDSAMYFCASSVGPNTDTQYFGPGTRLTVL.